The rows below give T cell receptor beta chains drawn from one sample of a study of tumor-infiltrating lymphocytes in primary liver carcinoma. TCRdb used MiXCR to reprocess the multiplex PCR reads, holding one entry per CDR3 protein. The sample has almost 55,000 distinct CDR3 sequences, 70% to 75% seen once. The sequenced material came from liver tumor tissue from sampling region 2. The origin of the receptors is a man aged 40-55 years with primary liver carcinoma and hepatitis B virus infection. CDR3s include the opening cysteine and the closing phenylalanine or tryptophan. A D gene is named only where the DNA matches it firmly. Clone size is shown for a subset of rows, as once, few, many or a class of expanded clone.

d_call,v_call,clone_size,j_call,cdr3_nt,cdr3_aa
NA,TRBV12-3/TRBV12-4,NA,TRBJ2-3,TGTGCCAGCTGTTTAGGCGGGCGAGATACGCAGTATTTT,CASCLGGRDTQYF
NA,TRBV11-2,medium-sized,TRBJ1-1,TGTGCCAGCGCTAGACTAGAGGACACTGAAGCTTTCTTT,CASARLEDTEAFF
TRBD2,TRBV4-1,NA,TRBJ2-1,TGCGCCAGCAGCTCCTCAGACAGCGGACTAATGGGAGGGCCGGGAAATGAGCAGTTCTTC,CASSSSDSGLMGGPGNEQFF
NA,TRBV9,few,TRBJ2-3,TGTGCCAGCAGCGTAGAATTTGAGGGACCTAGCACAGATACGCAGTATTTT,CASSVEFEGPSTDTQYF
NA,TRBV6-5,once,TRBJ2-1,TGCGCCAGCAGTACCCGGGACGTCAATGAGCAGTTCTTC,CASSTRDVNEQFF
TRBD1,TRBV4-1,NA,TRBJ1-2,TGCGTCAGCAGCCAAGTAACAGGGGATGGCTACACCTTC,CVSSQVTGDGYTF
TRBD2,TRBV7-3,once,TRBJ2-2,TGTGCCAGCAGCCCTATGATGGGAGGGCCAACCGGGGAGCTGTTTTTT,CASSPMMGGPTGELFF
TRBD1,TRBV20-1,NA,TRBJ2-3,TGCAGTGTTAGAGGGACAGGGGGGATAGATACGCAGTATTTT,CSVRGTGGIDTQYF
NA,TRBV11-2,NA,TRBJ2-3,TGTGTCAGCAGCCACGATGACCCACTGCAGATAGCGAGAAGCACAGATACGCAGTATTTT,CVSSHDDPLQIARSTDTQYF
NA,TRBV11-2,NA,TRBJ2-3,TGTCCCAGCAGCTTCGTAGGTAACACAGATACGCAGTATTTT,CPSSFVGNTDTQYF
NA,TRBV7-9,medium-sized,TRBJ2-3,TGTGCCAGCAGCATTAGCAGGGAGGAGGATACGCAGTATTTT,CASSISREEDTQYF
NA,TRBV11-2,once,TRBJ1-2,TGTGTCAGCAGCTTACGGGGGAAATATGGTTACACCTTC,CVSSLRGKYGYTF
NA,TRBV4-1,NA,TRBJ1-2,TGCGCCAGCAACCCCAGAGAAGGGCGCTATGGCTACACCTTC,CASNPREGRYGYTF
NA,TRBV7-3,NA,TRBJ1-1,TGTGCCAGCAGCCCAGGGCCGGGCCCCCTTGGAGCTTTCTTT,CASSPGPGPLGAFF
NA,TRBV12-3/TRBV12-4,medium-sized,TRBJ1-1,TGTGCCAGCAGTTTCGGAACTGTCCCGAACACTGAAGCTTTCTTT,CASSFGTVPNTEAFF
NA,TRBV9,NA,TRBJ2-5,TGTGCCAGCAGCCCGAGCAGGGGTCCTAGCGTCTACCAAGAGACCCAGTACTTC,CASSPSRGPSVYQETQYF
TRBD1,TRBV7-6,NA,TRBJ2-7,TGTGCCAGCAGCTTAGGGGCTCGGAGAGACAGGGGTTTCCACGAGCAGTACTTC,CASSLGARRDRGFHEQYF
NA,TRBV29-1,many,TRBJ2-3,TGCAGCGTCAACGCGGTAGGCACAGATACGCAGTATTTT,CSVNAVGTDTQYF
NA,TRBV11-2,few,TRBJ1-2,TGTGCCAGCAGCTTAGAGGGGCACTATTGTTACACCTTC,CASSLEGHYCYTF
TRBD2,TRBV29-1,NA,TRBJ2-3,TGCAGTCTGATAGCGGGAGAAAGCACAGATACGCAGTATTTT,CSLIAGESTDTQYF
NA,TRBV10-3,NA,TRBJ1-1,TGTGCCATCGGGCAAGTGCGAAGGGATCATCCTGAAGCTTTCTTT,CAIGQVRRDHPEAFF
NA,TRBV7-9,NA,TRBJ2-7,TGTGCCGGCAGCTTCACAGGGAACGGGTACGAGCAGTACTTC,CAGSFTGNGYEQYF
NA,TRBV5-6,few,TRBJ2-1,TGTGCCAGTAGATTCGGGGCGGTGGGCAATGAGCGGTTCTTC,CASRFGAVGNERFF
NA,TRBV10-2,NA,TRBJ1-2,TGCGCCAGCAGTCATGGCGACGGGCCGGGCTATGGCAACACCTTC,CASSHGDGPGYGNTF
NA,TRBV10-3,once,TRBJ2-7,TGTGCCATCAGTGAGTGGTCAGGACCAGAGTACGAGCATTACTTC,CAISEWSGPEYEHYF
NA,TRBV19,NA,TRBJ2-2,TGTGTCACCCGCGGCCAGTTAACCGGGGAGCTGTTTTTT,CVTRGQLTGELFF
NA,TRBV7-9,once,TRBJ1-1,TGTGCCAGCAGCTTAGGGGGAACGGAAAAGAACACTGAAACTTTCTTT,CASSLGGTEKNTETFF
NA,TRBV10-3,many,TRBJ1-5,TGTGCCATCCAAGGGGGGGACGATCAGCCCCAGCATTTT,CAIQGGDDQPQHF
NA,TRBV14,many,TRBJ1-2,TGTGCCAGCAGCCCCTCGAGGGGCGGCTACACCTTC,CASSPSRGGYTF
NA,TRBV11-2,NA,TRBJ2-7,TGTACCAGCAGCTTAAGCAGGAGCCCCTACGAGCAGTACTTC,CTSSLSRSPYEQYF
TRBD1,TRBV29-1,NA,TRBJ2-7,TGCAGCGTGGGGACAGGGTTTGAGCAGCACTTC,CSVGTGFEQHF
TRBD1,TRBV5-1,NA,TRBJ1-4,TGCGCCAGCAGCACCGGGACAGGGATGGGGGAAAAACCGTTTTTT,CASSTGTGMGEKPFF
NA,TRBV5-1,NA,TRBJ2-7,TGCGCCAGCAACTTGACAGGTCTAGCGGTCTACAAGCAGTACTTC,CASNLTGLAVYKQYF
NA,TRBV12-3/TRBV12-4,NA,TRBJ1-2,TGTGTCAGCAGTTTAAGGGGTCACTATGGCTACACCTTC,CVSSLRGHYGYTF
TRBD2,TRBV6-2/TRBV6-3,NA,TRBJ2-5,TGTGCCAGCAGTCCCAGGACTAGAGTAGTTCGTGGCCAATACTTC,CASSPRTRVVRGQYF
NA,TRBV6-5,NA,TRBJ2-6,TGTGCCATGAGTCTTTGGATAGGGATGAATGCTGGGGCCAACGTCCTGACTTTC,CAMSLWIGMNAGANVLTF
NA,TRBV6-6,NA,TRBJ2-1,TGTGCCGGGATGAACCCACACTCCTACAATGAGCAGTTCTTC,CAGMNPHSYNEQFF
NA,TRBV7-3,once,TRBJ2-2,TGTGCCAGCAGTTCAAAGGCGGACGGGGAGCTGTTTTTT,CASSSKADGELFF
TRBD1,TRBV12-3/TRBV12-4,NA,TRBJ2-5,TGTGGCAGCAGTGCCGCGGGACAGGGCCAAGAGACTCAGTACTTC,CGSSAAGQGQETQYF
NA,TRBV11-2,NA,TRBJ2-7,TGTGCCAGCACCCTCGGCGGGTCTCTACCCTACGAACAGTATTTC,CASTLGGSLPYEQYF
NA,TRBV11-2,NA,TRBJ1-2,TGTGCCAGCAGAGAGAGGGACATCACCTATGGCCAAACCTTC,CASRERDITYGQTF
NA,TRBV4-1,many,TRBJ1-6,TGCGCCAGCAGCCGCGACAGGAGGGAACGAGCTTCACCCCTCCACTTT,CASSRDRRERASPLHF
TRBD1,TRBV10-3,NA,TRBJ1-1,TGTGCCATTAATGGTGACAGGGCGAACACTGAAGCTTTCTTT,CAINGDRANTEAFF
NA,TRBV29-1,once,TRBJ1-1,TGCAGCGTTGCCAGAGAGGAGACTGAAACTTTCTTT,CSVAREETETFF
NA,TRBV11-2,NA,TRBJ2-5,TGTGCCAGCAGCTTGGATTCTCTGGAGACCCAGTATTTC,CASSLDSLETQYF
NA,TRBV6-1,many,TRBJ2-3,TGTGCCAGCAGTGTATTGGCTAGAGAGGGTACAGATACGCAGTATTTT,CASSVLAREGTDTQYF
TRBD1,TRBV29-1,few,TRBJ2-7,TGCAGCGTTTTCGGACAGGCCGCCTACGAGCAGTACTTC,CSVFGQAAYEQYF
NA,TRBV11-2,NA,TRBJ2-5,TGTGCCAGCGGGGGGCGTGACCAAGAGATCCAGTACTTC,CASGGRDQEIQYF
NA,TRBV6-5,NA,TRBJ2-1,TGTGCCAGCAGCTGGACGGATAATGATGAGCAGTTCTTC,CASSWTDNDEQFF
NA,TRBV11-2,few,TRBJ2-3,TGCGCCAGCAGCCTCGGGCAGGGGGGGTATTTT,CASSLGQGGYF
NA,TRBV4-1,NA,TRBJ1-1,TGCCCCATCAAAAGGCCTACAGCGAACACTGAAGCTTTCTTT,CPIKRPTANTEAFF
TRBD2,TRBV9,few,TRBJ2-1,TGTGCCAGCAGCCCGACCGGACTAGCTGCATATGAGCAGTTCTTC,CASSPTGLAAYEQFF
NA,TRBV6-1,NA,TRBJ1-1,TGTGCCAGCAGGGCTGGGATATTGACTGAAACTTTCTTT,CASRAGILTETFF
NA,TRBV14,NA,TRBJ2-1,TGTCTCAGCAGCCAAGGTCTTAGGTCCTACAATGAGCAGTTCTTC,CLSSQGLRSYNEQFF
TRBD1,TRBV6-1,NA,TRBJ2-7,TGTGCCAGCAAACGGGACAGGGCGATAGCGTGGGGTATCTACGAGCAGTACTTC,CASKRDRAIAWGIYEQYF
TRBD2,TRBV11-1,NA,TRBJ2-1,TGTGCTAGCAGCCTGGGACTAGTTGGAGAAGTTGACAATGAGCAGTTCTTC,CASSLGLVGEVDNEQFF